This T cell receptor beta chain was observed in a study of cytotoxic CD8 clonotypes in ibrutinib-treated CLL (dated by TCRdb to the early 2020s). About the investigation overall: The cohort was composed of around twelve relapsed/refractory and roughly 15 treatment-naive patients; IGHV unmutated status was identified in around 17 patients. Responses were partial in approximately 24 patients and complete in 2; after median around 68 months follow-up, around 14 stayed in remission and roughly twelve progressed. Response samples were taken after a median of approximately 13 months on treatment, ranging from about 6 to 36 months. Samples averaged around 280,000 productive templates and about 94,000 productive rearrangements. Longitudinal samples were available for about 30% of the roughly 86 trial participants. Cryopreserved peripheral blood mononuclear cells were collected at three points: before therapy, at response, and at either sustained remission or disease progression. Patients were still on ibrutinib when every remission and progressive disease sample was collected. The study at large found these results: Baseline clonality was found to be higher than that of age-matched healthy donors and was strongly correlated with circulating CD8+ T-cell counts. Sustained-remission and progressing patients did not have matched sampling times, and lymph node repertoires were not examined. Clonality increased at ibrutinib response, stayed stable in sustained remission, and fell back toward baseline at progression. Public clonotypes were rare and either contracted or stayed stable during treatment, and the rise in clonality at ibrutinib response reflected the expansion of private clonotypes.

Taken with the paper, the label for time point translates to: about a year on ibrutinib. For TCR beta library preparation, around 2 micrograms of genomic DNA were isolated from cryopreserved PBMCs. Longitudinal blood samples from CLL patients on ibrutinib monotherapy underwent high-throughput TCR beta sequencing. The patients were enrolled in a single-center, open-label phase 2 trial of ibrutinib monotherapy. The goal of deep resolution MiSeq sequencing was a depth between 1 in 1 million and 1 in 200,000 T cells, and coverage averaged 10x per clonotype. TCR beta libraries were generated with the immunoSEQ hsTCRB Kit. Regarding the original processing steps: Data were analyzed with ImmunoSEQ Data Assistant and ImmunoSEQ Analyzer, with V, D and J genes assigned per IMGT definitions. Clonality was computed as one minus normalized Shannon entropy of productive rearrangement frequencies, ranging from 0 to 1. Only overrepresented clonotypes making up at least 0.05% of each patient's repertoire were included in the public clonotype analysis. Thirteen age-matched healthy donor repertoires from immuneACCESS were used as controls for clonality. In its TCRdb copy, this immuneACCESS table keeps in-frame sequences only and misses some clones. Where compared with another copy, unresolved V genes explain less than half of these, and the others have no known cause. V, J and clone size reflect that table, while D and trimming were determined from the DNA. This sample lists about 140,000 clones; approximately 80% were detected once. The ten biggest clones cover approximately 28% of the sample.

V drops 0 bases and J drops 6 bases, leaving 9 bases in between. From the cysteine up to the phenylalanine, the CDR3 has a length of 13 residues. The DNA shown is the 39-base CDR3, in frame from base 1. The germline V gene (reference sequence) supplies CDR1 GTSNPN and CDR2 SVGIG. This clone appeared a few times. There is no known antigen for this receptor. Base qualities are not recorded, but no much larger clone differs from it by a single base. Recombination joined TRBV30 with TRBJ1-5; the D gene cannot be named for sure. The sequencing used PBMCs, collected after 12 months of ibrutinib treatment. This receptor was taken from a human donor with chronic lymphocytic leukemia. CDR3 loop: CAWSVSGSQPQHF. The nucleotides are TGTGCCTGGAGTGTCTCCGGGAGTCAGCCCCAGCATTTT.